This entry lists 17 T cell receptor beta chains sequenced from one sample in a study of neoadjuvant anti-PD-1 for oral cavity cancer. Using immunoSEQ multiplex PCR, the repertoire was profiled, and TCRdb retains in-frame clones only, with some absent. The sample lists 10,000 to 15,000 clones; 65% were seen once. Sequences were derived from PBMCs, sampled before nivolumab (anti-PD-1) treatment. The receptors were sampled from a person aged 35-79 years with oral cavity squamous cell carcinoma.

This chain connects TRBV5-1 to TRBJ2-7, with D possibly being TRBD2 (6 bases). CDR1 and CDR2 from the germline V gene are SGHRS and YFSETQ. The CDR3 length is 15 residues. Trimming removed 0 bases from V and 0 bases from J, with 10 bases in between. The CDR3 DNA reads as TGCGCCAGCAGCTTGGGAGGGACTTACTCCTACGAGCAGTACTTC. This sequence encodes CASSLGGTYSYEQYF.

The chain employs TRBV5-8 and TRBJ2-1; D ambiguous. Trimming left V 4 bases short and J 5 bases short, with 13 bases between. CDR1 and CDR2 (germline): SGHTS, YDEGEE. The CDR3 has 14 residues. The CDR3 DNA reads TGTGCCAGCAGCACCTTAACTCTACACAATGAGCAGTTCTTC. Protein product: CASSTLTLHNEQFF.

V and J are TRBV27 and TRBJ2-1, with D possibly being TRBD2 (6 bases). Trimming took off 4 bases at V and 5 bases at J, with 15 bases between the two ends. CDR1 and CDR2 from the germline V gene are MNHEY and SMNVEV (reference sequence). CDR3 length: 15 amino acids. The CDR3 loop is CASSSSWGEHNEQFF. The CDR3 bases are TGTGCCAGCAGTTCCAGTTGGGGGGAACACAATGAGCAGTTCTTC.

The J gene is TRBJ2-1, the V gene TRBV5-1, with D perhaps TRBD1 or TRBD2 (5 bases each). V dropped 4 bases and J dropped 5 bases, with 13 bases sitting between them. The CDR3 contains 14 residues. Looked up from germline, CDR1 is SGHRS and CDR2 is YFSETQ. The CDR3 here is CASSRRDADNEQFF. The CDR3 nucleotides are TGCGCCAGCAGCCGCCGGGACGCCGACAATGAGCAGTTCTTC.

The CDR3 nucleotides are TGTGCCAGCAGGACCACAGATACGCAGTATTTT. Amino acids: CASRTTDTQYF. The chain employs TRBV2 and TRBJ2-3; no clear D. Trimming left V 6 bases short and J 2 bases short, with 3 bases between. The CDR3 totals 11 residues. Per germline, CDR1 SNHLY and CDR2 FYNNEI.

The V gene is TRBV27, the J gene TRBJ1-1; D ambiguous. The CDR3 totals 13 residues. The V end lost 2 bases, the J end lost 3 bases, and 7 bases lay between the germline ends. Germline CDR1 is MNHEY and CDR2 is SMNVEV (reference sequence). The CDR3 DNA is TGTGCCAGCAGTTTAGGGTCGGACACTGAAGCTTTCTTT. The encoded protein is CASSLGSDTEAFF.

The J gene is TRBJ1-2, the V gene TRBV7-9; no clear D gene. The V end lost 2 bases, the J end lost 1 base, and 20 bases lay between the germline ends. The CDR3 has 18 residues. Germline loops: CDR1 SEHNR, CDR2 FQNEAQ (reference sequence). This CDR3 reads CASSLSTPGRYFNYGYTF. As DNA, the CDR3 is TGTGCCAGCAGCTTATCGACTCCAGGACGCTACTTTAACTATGGCTACACCTTC.

This clone occurred a few times. V is TRBV9 and J is TRBJ1-5; D is unresolved. The V end was cut by 3 bases, the J end by 5 bases, with 9 bases between. This CDR3 is 13 amino acids long. Germline-derived CDR1 and CDR2 are SGDLS and YYNGEE. The CDR3 loop is CASSASADQPQHF. CDR3 DNA: TGTGCCAGCAGCGCCTCTGCGGATCAGCCCCAGCATTTT.

The chain recombines TRBV2 with TRBJ2-2; 10 bases agree with TRBD1. The CDR3 runs to 14 residues. In germline, CDR1 is SNHLY, CDR2 FYNNEI. V lost 7 bases, J lost 4 bases, and 3 bases stayed unmatched. For the CDR3, the DNA is TGTGCCAGCACCGGACAGGGGGTCACCGGGGAGCTGTTTTTT. Protein sequence: CASTGQGVTGELFF.

This clone was observed a handful of times. The chain links TRBV7-9 to TRBJ1-2; no reliable D call. V was pared by 4 bases and J by 6 bases, with 12 bases between. CDR1 is SEHNR, CDR2 FQNEAQ, per germline (reference sequence). This CDR3 is built from 13 residues. DNA for the CDR3: TGTGCCAGCAGCTCCTTAGGACGCGATGGCTACACCTTC. It yields the protein CASSSLGRDGYTF.

V and J are TRBV19 and TRBJ1-1; D call uncertain. This CDR3 has 12 amino acids. The germline gives CDR1 LNHDA, CDR2 SQIVND (reference sequence). V was clipped by 4 bases and J by 5 bases, with 8 bases between them. The CDR3 is CASSRARTEAFF. Here the CDR3 DNA reads TGTGCCAGTAGTAGGGCAAGGACTGAAGCTTTCTTT.

There are a few counts of this clone. V is TRBV27 and J is TRBJ1-1, with a weak D call TRBD1 (6 bases). V gave up 0 bases and J gave up 0 bases, with 11 bases separating them. In germline, CDR1 is MNHEY, CDR2 SMNVEV (reference sequence). This CDR3 region has 16 residues. CDR3 coding DNA: TGTGCCAGCAGTTTATCTTCCGGACAGTTGAACACTGAAGCTTTCTTT. As protein: CASSLSSGQLNTEAFF.

The chain recombines TRBV30 with TRBJ2-1; 7 bases are shared with TRBD2. Trimming at V came to 0 bases and at J to 14 bases, leaving 7 bases not matched to a gene. This CDR3 contains 12 residues. From germline, CDR1 is GTSNPN and CDR2 SVGIG (reference sequence). The CDR3 sequence: CAWSVRGRKEFF. In nucleotides, the CDR3 is TGTGCCTGGAGTGTACGCGGGAGAAAGGAGTTCTTC.

This clone came up a few times. This chain links TRBV11-1 with TRBJ2-5, with 7 bases identical to TRBD1. The trim removed 1 base at V and 12 bases at J, leaving 11 bases unmatched. Germline lookup yields CDR1 SGHAT and CDR2 FQDESV (reference sequence). The CDR3 has 14 amino acids. CDR3 DNA: TGTGCCAGCAGCTTAGGAGGGACAGTGTTGGACGAGTACTTC. Translation gives CASSLGGTVLDEYF.

The chain joins TRBV19 to TRBJ2-2, with 7 bases that match TRBD1. Germline-derived CDR1 and CDR2 are LNHDA and SQIVND (reference sequence). This CDR3 comprises 15 residues. V lost 6 bases, J lost 6 bases, and 10 bases stayed unmatched. This CDR3 reads CASRGTGERSGELFF. In DNA form, the CDR3 reads TGTGCCAGTAGGGGCACAGGGGAGCGGTCCGGGGAGCTGTTTTTT.

This clone turned up a few times. This chain uses TRBV10-3 with TRBJ2-3, with D maybe TRBD2 (5 bases). V lost 4 bases and J lost 2, with 7 bases in between. The CDR3 length is 13 residues. Germline CDR1 ENHRY, CDR2 SYGVKD. As DNA, the CDR3 is TGTGCCATCAGTGCGGGGTTCACAGATACGCAGTATTTT. It is translated as CAISAGFTDTQYF.

This chain joins TRBV5-6 and TRBJ1-1; perhaps TRBD1 as D (6 bases). Looked up from germline, CDR1 is SGHDT and CDR2 is YYEEEE. This CDR3 has 14 residues. Trimming left V 2 bases short and J 2 bases short, with 10 bases between. The chain's CDR3 is CASSFPQGNTEAFF. Written as DNA, the CDR3 is TGTGCCAGCAGCTTCCCACAGGGCAACACTGAAGCTTTCTTT.